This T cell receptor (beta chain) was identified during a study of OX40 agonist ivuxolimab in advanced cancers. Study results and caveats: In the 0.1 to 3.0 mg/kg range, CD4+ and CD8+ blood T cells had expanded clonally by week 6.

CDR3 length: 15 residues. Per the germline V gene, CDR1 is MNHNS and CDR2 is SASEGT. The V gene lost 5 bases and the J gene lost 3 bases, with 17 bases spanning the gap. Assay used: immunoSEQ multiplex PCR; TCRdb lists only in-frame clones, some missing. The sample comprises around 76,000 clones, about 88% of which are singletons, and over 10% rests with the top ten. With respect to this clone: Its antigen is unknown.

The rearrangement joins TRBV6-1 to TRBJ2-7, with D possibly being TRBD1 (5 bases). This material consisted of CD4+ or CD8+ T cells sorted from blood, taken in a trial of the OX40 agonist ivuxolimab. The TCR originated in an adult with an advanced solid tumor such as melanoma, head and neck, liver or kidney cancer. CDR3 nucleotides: TGTGCCAGCAGTAACAAGGGGATATTATACTACGAGCAGTACTTC. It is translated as CASSNKGILYYEQYF.